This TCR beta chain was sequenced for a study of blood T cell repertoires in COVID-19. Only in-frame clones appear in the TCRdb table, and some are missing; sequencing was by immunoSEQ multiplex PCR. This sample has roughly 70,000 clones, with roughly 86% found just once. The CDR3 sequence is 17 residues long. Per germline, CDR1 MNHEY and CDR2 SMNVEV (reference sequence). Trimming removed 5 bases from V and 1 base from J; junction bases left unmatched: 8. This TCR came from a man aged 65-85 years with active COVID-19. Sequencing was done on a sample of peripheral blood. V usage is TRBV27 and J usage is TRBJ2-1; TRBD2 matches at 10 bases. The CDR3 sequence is CASSPPSGSGSYNEQFF. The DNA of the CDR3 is TGTGCCAGCAGTCCCCCTAGCGGGAGTGGGTCCTACAATGAGCAGTTCTTC.